These T cell receptor beta chains were read from a single sample in a study of T cells in Graves' hyperthyroidism and ophthalmopathy. From the multiplex PCR reads, TCRdb called clonotypes with MiXCR, one entry per CDR3 protein. The sample yields around 420,000 distinct CDR3 sequences, around 15% seen once. Sequenced input: blood. Receptors originate from a woman in her late teens or twenties with Graves' hyperthyroidism. CDR3s include the opening cysteine and the closing phenylalanine or tryptophan. Fields, in order: V gene, D gene, J gene, clone size, CDR3 DNA, CDR3 protein. D genes are given only for firm matches. The listing skips clone size in some rows; elsewhere it reads once, few, many or a size class.

TRBV20-1	NA	TRBJ2-1	many	TGCAGTGCTAGAGATTCTGGGGGATGGTCCTACAATGAGCAGTTCTTC	CSARDSGGWSYNEQFF
TRBV12-3/TRBV12-4	NA	TRBJ2-7	few	TGTGCCAGCAGCAACACACCTACCTACGAGCAGTACTTC	CASSNTPTYEQYF
TRBV13	TRBD2	TRBJ2-2	NA	TGTGCCAGCAGCTTAATGTTGTTGGCGGGAGGGCCTGGGACCGGGGAGCTGTTTTTT	CASSLMLLAGGPGTGELFF
TRBV7-2	NA	TRBJ1-1	many	TGTGCCAGCAGCTTAGGGGTTTATAGCACTGAAGCTTTCTTT	CASSLGVYSTEAFF
TRBV30	TRBD2	TRBJ2-4	once	TGTGCCTGGAGTGCTAGCGGGAGGGCTACGGCCAAAAACATTCAGTACTTC	CAWSASGRATAKNIQYF
TRBV30	NA	TRBJ1-3	many	TGTGCCTGGAGTTTGGGGGCTGGAAACACCATATATTTT	CAWSLGAGNTIYF
TRBV12-3/TRBV12-4	NA	TRBJ2-7	many	TGTGCCAGCAGTTTTCGGGGACAACGGACTTACGAGCAGTACTTC	CASSFRGQRTYEQYF
TRBV29-1	NA	TRBJ1-2	few	TGCAGCGTAGCCGGACAGAGTAGTGGCTACACCTTC	CSVAGQSSGYTF
TRBV20-1	NA	TRBJ1-5	many	TGCAGTGCTAGCTGGAGAAGTCGGAGTAAAAGCAATCAGCCCCAGCATTTT	CSASWRSRSKSNQPQHF
TRBV7-8	NA	TRBJ1-1	many	TGTGCCAGCAGCCTAGCAGACAGCCCCACTGAAGCTTTCTTT	CASSLADSPTEAFF
TRBV27	TRBD2	TRBJ2-7	NA	TGTGCCAGCAGTTTTGCGGGAGTTGACGAGCAGTACTTC	CASSFAGVDEQYF
TRBV9	TRBD2	TRBJ2-3	many	TGTGCCAGCAGCGTAGGGTTAGCGGGAGACACAGATACGCAGTATTTT	CASSVGLAGDTDTQYF
TRBV19	NA	TRBJ1-1	NA	TGTGCCAGTAGTACCCGGGGGCCAAGGGGCACTGAAGCTTTCTTT	CASSTRGPRGTEAFF
TRBV20-1	TRBD1	TRBJ2-1	many	TGCAGTGCCTCAGACAGGGCGGGCTACAATGAGCAGTTCTTC	CSASDRAGYNEQFF